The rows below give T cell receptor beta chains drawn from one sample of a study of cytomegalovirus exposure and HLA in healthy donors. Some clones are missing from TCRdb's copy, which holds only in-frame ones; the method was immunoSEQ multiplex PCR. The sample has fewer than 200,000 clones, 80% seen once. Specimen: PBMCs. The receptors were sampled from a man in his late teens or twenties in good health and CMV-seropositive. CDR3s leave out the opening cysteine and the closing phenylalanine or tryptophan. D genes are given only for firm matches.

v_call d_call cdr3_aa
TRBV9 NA ASREEGTDTQY
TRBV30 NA AWSTTVDTGELF
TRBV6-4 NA ASSGGTSYNEQF
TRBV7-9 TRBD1 ASSSVGTGGIGYGYT
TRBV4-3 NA ASSQEHGNSGNTIY
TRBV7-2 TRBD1 ASSLGLQGVSYNSPLH
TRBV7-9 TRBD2 ASSAGTSGLYEQY
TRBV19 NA ASSIGKGLGTEAF
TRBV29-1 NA SVEGDIGNTIY
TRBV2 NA ASSRTENYGYT
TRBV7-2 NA ASSSQGNSYEQY
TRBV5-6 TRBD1 ASSHDWGTANTGELF
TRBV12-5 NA ASGSPGSEQF
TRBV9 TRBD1 ASSVGQGANYGYT
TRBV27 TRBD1 ASTYPGQGAYGQQPQH
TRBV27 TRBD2 ASSLSTSGTYEQY
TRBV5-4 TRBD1 ASSLRGQVGYEQY
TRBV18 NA ASSPMRDRQGDEQY
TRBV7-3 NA ASSQDSRYGYT
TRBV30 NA AWSVRGVGETQY
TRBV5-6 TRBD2 ASSSRLAGGETQY
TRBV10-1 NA ASSESLRGQETQY
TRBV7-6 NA ASSLSEAVGADTQY
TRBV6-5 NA ASSYSRSSSTDTQY
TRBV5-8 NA ASSERIGAYGYT
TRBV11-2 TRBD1 ASSLGTGWGETQY
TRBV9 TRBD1 ASSGQGYEQY
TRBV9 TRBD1 ASSLRPGQGARSSYNEQF